The 27 T cell receptor beta chains below all came from one sample that was sequenced in a study of blood T cells in healthy people across ages. Together with a sample-barcoded 5' primer, a J-beta primer mix was included in a second PCR lasting roughly 6 to 12 cycles. MiXCR was run by TCRdb on the 5' RACE reads, yielding one entry per CDR3 protein. Here the sample spans under 1,000,000 distinct CDR3 sequences, about half being singletons. The sequenced sample was blood. The receptors derive from a man at least 80 years old in good health.

The CDR3: CASSSLHGDGYTF. The DNA of the CDR3 is TGTGCCAGCAGTTCCCTCCACGGGGATGGCTACACCTTC. The J gene is TRBJ1-2, the V gene TRBV12-3 or TRBV12-4; D unclear. The CDR3 runs to 13 residues. V was pared by 4 bases and J by 6 bases, with 12 bases between.

V usage is TRBV12-3 or TRBV12-4 and J usage is TRBJ2-3, with 7 bases aligning to TRBD2. The ends lost 5 bases at V and 11 bases at J; junction bases unmatched: 19. The CDR3 has 16 amino acids. In DNA form, the CDR3 reads TGTGCCAGCAGTGGGGAGGGAGATGCGGTCATCGATGAGCAGTATTTT. It encodes CASSGEGDAVIDEQYF.

J is TRBJ2-5 and V is TRBV3-1; 7 bases align to TRBD2. Germline trimming cut 1 base from V and 3 bases from J; bases unmatched to any gene: 5. CDR3 length equals 15 residues. Germline CDR1 LGHDT, CDR2 YNNKEL (reference sequence). The CDR3 is CASSQVWGGEETQYF. CDR3 nucleotide sequence: TGTGCCAGCAGCCAAGTTTGGGGAGGGGAAGAGACCCAGTACTTC.

About this clonotype itself: A much larger clone is a single base away; this may be a read error. The V and J genes are TRBV6-6 and TRBJ2-1; TRBD2 matches at 7 bases. This CDR3 comprises 14 residues. V lost 6 bases and J lost 6; bases outside the gene matches: 8. Germline lookup yields CDR1 MNHNY and CDR2 SVGAGI (reference sequence). CDR3 sequence reads: CASSAWEGGNEQFF. In DNA form, the CDR3 reads TGTGCCAGCAGCGCCTGGGAGGGTGGCAATGAGCAGTTCTTC.

The V and J genes are TRBV29-1 and TRBJ2-5; no firm D call. The ends were cut back, 2 bases at V and 4 bases at J, with 8 bases in the middle. The germline V gene encodes CDR1 SQVTM and CDR2 ANQGSEA. The CDR3 is 12 amino acids. Here the CDR3 DNA reads TGCAGCGTTGAATCCGACATAGAGACCCAGTACTTC. Translation: CSVESDIETQYF.

Regarding this clonotype: Being one base from a much bigger clone, this may be a read error. This CDR3 reads CASSAGQGAYNEQFF. As DNA, the CDR3 is TGCGCCAGCAGCGCGGGACAGGGGGCCTACAATGAGCAGTTCTTC. This chain links TRBV5-1 with TRBJ2-1; TRBD1 matches 11 bases. The CDR3 runs to 15 residues. J gave up 2 bases and V 4 bases, and 2 bases lay outside the gene matches. Per the germline V gene, CDR1 is SGHRS and CDR2 is YFSETQ.

The V gene is TRBV7-2, the J gene TRBJ2-7, with 15 bases lining up with TRBD2. The CDR3 has 16 amino acids. V trimming: 6 bases; J trimming: 7 bases; junction bases outside the gene matches: 10. Germline lookup yields CDR1 SGHTA and CDR2 FQGNSA. In DNA, the CDR3 is TGTGCCAGCAGTACGCCTCGGACTAGCGGGAGGGGTGAGCAGTACTTC. The encoded protein is CASSTPRTSGRGEQYF.

J is TRBJ1-2 and V is TRBV20-1; D remains ambiguous. V was trimmed by 3 bases and J by 7 bases, leaving 15 bases between them. The CDR3 runs 13 residues. Germline V gene lookup returns CDR1 DFQATT and CDR2 SNEGSKA (reference sequence). The CDR3 loop reads CSARSQSPGGYTF. The DNA for the CDR3 is TGCAGTGCTAGGTCCCAGTCCCCGGGTGGCTACACCTTC.

The chain couples TRBV19 to TRBJ1-1; D is unclear. Germline V gene data show CDR1 as LNHDA and CDR2 as SQIVND (reference sequence). V lost 3 bases and J 0 bases, leaving 8 bases between the germline ends. This CDR3 is 14 amino acids long. This CDR3 is CASSMTAMNTEAFF. The CDR3 DNA follows: TGTGCCAGTAGTATGACGGCCATGAACACTGAAGCTTTCTTT.

This clonotype was recorded a few times. Written as DNA, the CDR3 is TGTGCCAGCAGCCCGGGGGGCGTAACCTACGAGCAGTACTTC. Translation gives CASSPGGVTYEQYF. The chain employs TRBV7-9 and TRBJ2-7, with a weak D call TRBD2 (7 bases). The V end was cut by 5 bases, the J end by 2 bases, with 13 bases between. Germline CDR1 SEHNR, CDR2 FQNEAQ (reference sequence). This CDR3 has 14 residues.

The CDR3 nucleotides read TGCAGCGTCATACTAGCGGGAGCCGGGGAGCTGTTTTTT. This encodes CSVILAGAGELFF. The gene calls are TRBV29-1 and TRBJ2-2; 11 bases are a match to TRBD2. V gave up 6 bases and J gave up 6 bases; unmatched junction bases: 3. Germline V gene lookup returns CDR1 SQVTM and CDR2 ANQGSEA. The CDR3 is made up of 13 amino acids.

The V and J genes are TRBV29-1 and TRBJ2-1; 11 bases fit TRBD2. This CDR3 is built from 15 residues. The germline V gene has CDR1 SQVTM and CDR2 ANQGSEA. V shed 7 bases and J 8 bases; nucleotides not matched to a gene: 13. The CDR3 region has the DNA TGCAGCGACCGGAGACGACTAGCGGGGATCGATGAGCAGTTCTTC. It specifies CSDRRRLAGIDEQFF.

CDR3 loop: CASARLTGDLYGYTF. CDR3 sequence (DNA): TGTGCCAGCGCCCGATTGACAGGGGACCTCTATGGCTACACCTTC. The rearrangement joins TRBV16 to TRBJ1-2; 8 nucleotides line up with TRBD1. This CDR3 region has 15 residues. V lost 8 bases, J lost 4 bases, and 12 bases stayed unmatched. From germline, CDR1 is KGHSY and CDR2 FQNENV.

This rearrangement joins TRBV5-1 to TRBJ2-1, with 7 nucleotides matching TRBD2. V gave up 4 bases and J gave up 3 bases; unmatched junction bases: 4. The CDR3 runs to 14 residues. CDR1 and CDR2 from the germline V gene are SGHRS and YFSETQ. The CDR3: CASSAGGSYNEQFF. The CDR3 DNA is TGCGCCAGCAGCGCGGGCGGGAGCTACAATGAGCAGTTCTTC.

J is TRBJ2-2 and V is TRBV7-2; D gene ambiguous. V was cut by 5 bases and J by 7 bases, with 8 bases left in between. Per the germline V gene, CDR1 is SGHTA and CDR2 is FQGNSA. The CDR3 spans 12 residues. The CDR3 loop is CASSPPLGELFF. The CDR3 bases are TGTGCCAGCAGCCCCCCCCTCGGGGAGCTGTTTTTT.

The sample holds many counts of this clonotype. The chain combines TRBV29-1 with TRBJ2-3; TRBD2 aligns across 13 bases. Germline CDR1 and CDR2: SQVTM and ANQGSEA. The junction had 12 bases not matched to a gene; V was cut back by 4 bases and J by 5 bases. The CDR3 sequence is 17 residues long. The CDR3 nucleotides are TGCAGCGTTGCGATAACTAGCGGGAGGGCCGGGGGAGATACGCAGTATTTT. It specifies CSVAITSGRAGGDTQYF.

This clonotype has only a few counts. The rearrangement uses TRBV20-1 and TRBJ2-1, with 14 positions matching TRBD2. The J call may be in error: the DNA end matches TRBJ2-7 better. Looked up from germline, CDR1 is DFQATT and CDR2 is SNEGSKA (reference sequence). CDR3 length: 16 amino acids. CDR3 nucleotide sequence: TGCAGTGCCCCATCGACTAGCGGGAGGGCTTACAATGAGCAGTACTTC. Amino acid sequence: CSAPSTSGRAYNEQYF.

This clonotype occurred a few times. The CDR3 reads CASSDRPQETQYF. CDR3 nucleotides: TGTGCCAGCTCGGACAGGCCTCAAGAGACCCAGTACTTC. The gene calls are TRBV7-6 and TRBJ2-5, with 7 nucleotides matching TRBD1. V dropped 8 bases and J dropped 2; count of bases not matched to a gene: 5. The germline gives CDR1 SGHVS, CDR2 FNYEAQ. The CDR3 consists of 13 residues. The complete variable domain, with remaining parts taken from reference TRBV7-6 and TRBJ2-5, reads GAGVSQSPRYKVTKRGQDVALRCDPISGHVSLYWYRQALGQGPEFLTYFNYEAQQDKSGLPNDRFSAERPEGSISTLTIQRTEQRDSAMYRCASSDRPQETQYFGPGTRLLVL.

The genes are TRBV20-1 and TRBJ2-3; D possibly corresponds to TRBD2 (5 bases). This CDR3 has 12 residues. Germline V gives CDR1 DFQATT, CDR2 SNEGSKA (reference sequence). V gave up 5 bases and J gave up 4 bases, with 10 bases separating them. The CDR3 DNA sequence: TGCAGTGCTGGAGGAAGCGCAGATACGCAGTATTTT. It codes for CSAGGSADTQYF.

This clonotype was seen a handful of times. This chain uses TRBV9 with TRBJ2-1; 8 positions agree with TRBD2. CDR3 length equals 16 residues. V shed 0 bases, J shed 0 bases, and the junction held 2 bases outside the gene matches. Germline V lookup: CDR1 SGDLS, CDR2 YYNGEE. CDR3 amino acids: CASSVVSGSSYNEQFF. The CDR3 DNA sequence: TGTGCCAGCAGCGTAGTAAGCGGGAGCTCCTACAATGAGCAGTTCTTC.

The chain combines TRBV7-2 with TRBJ1-1; D possibly corresponds to TRBD1 (5 bases). The CDR3 runs to 12 residues. CDR1 is SGHTA and CDR2 is FQGNSA in the germline V gene. V was cut by 6 bases and J by 6 bases, with 11 bases left in between. CDR3 residues: CASSPRVAEAFF. CDR3 nucleotides: TGTGCCAGCAGTCCCAGGGTGGCTGAAGCTTTCTTT.

V usage is TRBV12-3 or TRBV12-4 and J usage is TRBJ2-7; D unresolved. This CDR3 spans 16 amino acids. V lost 2 bases, J lost 0 bases, and 14 bases lay in between. The CDR3 DNA follows: TGTGCCAGCAGTTTACTGGGTCGGGCTTACTCCTACGAGCAGTACTTC. This encodes CASSLLGRAYSYEQYF.

This chain joins TRBV28 and TRBJ2-3; 10 nucleotides agree with TRBD2. Trimming removed 7 bases from V and 2 bases from J; junction bases left unmatched: 9. This CDR3 region has 16 residues. CDR1 and CDR2 from the germline V gene are MDHEN and SYDVKM. The CDR3 bases are TGTGCCAGCAAACAAGCGGGAGGGCCTTACACAGATACGCAGTATTTT. This gives the protein CASKQAGGPYTDTQYF. The whole variable domain, remainder taken from reference TRBV28 and TRBJ2-3, is DVKVTQSSRYLVKRTGEKVFLECVQDMDHENMFWYRQDPGLGLRLIYFSYDVKMKEKGDIPEGYSVSREKKERFSLILESASTNQTSMYLCASKQAGGPYTDTQYFGPGTRLTVL.

The V gene is TRBV27, the J gene TRBJ1-6, with a possible D match to TRBD1 (6 bases). CDR3 size: 14 residues. Germline CDR1 and CDR2: MNHEY and SMNVEV (reference sequence). The V end was cut by 5 bases, the J end by 10 bases, with 15 bases between. This CDR3 is CASSEGGIRSPLHF. The DNA for the CDR3 is TGTGCCAGCAGTGAAGGGGGGATTCGATCACCCCTCCACTTT.

This chain connects TRBV20-1 to TRBJ2-7, with D tentatively TRBD1 (5 bases). CDR1 DFQATT and CDR2 SNEGSKA come from the germline V gene (reference sequence). V was cut by 5 bases and J by 4 bases, with 9 bases left in between. CDR3 length equals 11 residues. In nucleotides, the CDR3 is TGCAGTGCTGGCTCAGGGTACGAGCAGTACTTC. It translates to CSAGSGYEQYF.

The J gene is TRBJ2-1, the V gene TRBV20-1, with 11 bases matching TRBD2. The CDR3 contains 15 residues. Germline V gene lookup returns CDR1 DFQATT and CDR2 SNEGSKA (reference sequence). V gave up 4 bases and J gave up 7 bases; unmatched junction bases: 9. CDR3 DNA sequence: TGCAGTGCTACGACTAGCGGGAAAGTCTTGAATGAGCAGTTCTTC. Its protein is CSATTSGKVLNEQFF.

This clonotype was observed a few times. The chain has TRBV29-1 and TRBJ1-1; D is undetermined. Germline loops: CDR1 SQVTM, CDR2 ANQGSEA. Trimming shortened V by 0 bases and J by 7 bases, and 15 bases separated the two germline ends. The CDR3 spans 14 residues. Here the CDR3 reads CSVEEGAGYGEAFF. In DNA form, the CDR3 reads TGCAGCGTTGAAGAGGGTGCGGGGTACGGTGAAGCTTTCTTT.